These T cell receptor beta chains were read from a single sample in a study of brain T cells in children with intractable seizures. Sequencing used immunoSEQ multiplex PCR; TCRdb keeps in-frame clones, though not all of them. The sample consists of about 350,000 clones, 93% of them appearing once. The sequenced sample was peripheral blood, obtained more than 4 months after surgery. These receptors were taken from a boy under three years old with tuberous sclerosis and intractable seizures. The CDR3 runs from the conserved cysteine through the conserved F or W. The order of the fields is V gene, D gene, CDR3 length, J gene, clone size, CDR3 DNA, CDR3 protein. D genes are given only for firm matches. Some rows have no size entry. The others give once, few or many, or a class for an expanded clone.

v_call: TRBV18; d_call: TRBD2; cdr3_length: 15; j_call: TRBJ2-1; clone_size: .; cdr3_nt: TGTGCCAGCTCACCTGCACTAGCGGGATCCAATGAGCAGTTCTTC; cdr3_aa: CASSPALAGSNEQFF
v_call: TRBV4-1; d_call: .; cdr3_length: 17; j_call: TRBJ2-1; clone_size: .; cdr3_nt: TGCGCCAGCAGCCAAGGTCGGGGGCTAAGCTCCTACAATGAGCAGTTCTTC; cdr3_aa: CASSQGRGLSSYNEQFF
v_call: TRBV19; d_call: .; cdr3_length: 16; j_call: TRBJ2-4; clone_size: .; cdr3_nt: TGTGCCAGTAGTATAGGACCCCTCGGCAGGGATAACATTCAGTACTTC; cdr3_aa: CASSIGPLGRDNIQYF
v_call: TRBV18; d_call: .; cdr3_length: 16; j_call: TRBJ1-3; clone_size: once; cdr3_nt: TGTGCCAGCTCATCAGTTAGCGGGCGTGGAGGAAACACCATATATTTT; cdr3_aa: CASSSVSGRGGNTIYF
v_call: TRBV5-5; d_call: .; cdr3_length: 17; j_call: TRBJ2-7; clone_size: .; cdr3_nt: TGTGCCAGCAGCTTGTTGGTCCCGAACAGACACCTTCGCGGGCAGTACTTC; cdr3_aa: CASSLLVPNRHLRGQYF
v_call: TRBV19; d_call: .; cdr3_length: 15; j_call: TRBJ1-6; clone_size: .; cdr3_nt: TGTGCCAGTAGTATCGGATTTGGAGATAATTCACCCCTCCACTTT; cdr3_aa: CASSIGFGDNSPLHF
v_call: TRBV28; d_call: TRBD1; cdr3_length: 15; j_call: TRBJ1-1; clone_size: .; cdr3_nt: TGTGCCAGCACCACAGGGGGCAGGGCTAGCGCTGAAGCTTTCTTT; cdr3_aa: CASTTGGRASAEAFF
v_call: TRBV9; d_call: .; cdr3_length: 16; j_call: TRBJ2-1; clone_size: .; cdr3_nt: TGTGCCAGCAGCGTAGTCGGCTTCGCCTCCTACAATGAGCAGTTCTTC; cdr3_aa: CASSVVGFASYNEQFF
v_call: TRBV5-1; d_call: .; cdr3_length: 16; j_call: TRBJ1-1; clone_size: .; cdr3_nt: TGCGCCAGCAGACACAATCGGTGGGGGCGGAGGGCTGAAGCTTTCTTT; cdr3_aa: CASRHNRWGRRAEAFF
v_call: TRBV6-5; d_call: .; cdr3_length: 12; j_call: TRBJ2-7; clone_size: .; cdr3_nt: TGTGCCAGCAGCCGAGGGGTCTACGAGCAGTACTTC; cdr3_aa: CASSRGVYEQYF
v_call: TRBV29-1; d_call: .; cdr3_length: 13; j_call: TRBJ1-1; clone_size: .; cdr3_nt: TGCAGCGTTCTGGACAGAATATCAACGGGAGCTTTCTTT; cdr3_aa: CSVLDRISTGAFF
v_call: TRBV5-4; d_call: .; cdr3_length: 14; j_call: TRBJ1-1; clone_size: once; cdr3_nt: TGTGCCAGCAGCTTCGCTTCGGGAGAACCTGAAGCTTTCTTT; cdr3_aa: CASSFASGEPEAFF
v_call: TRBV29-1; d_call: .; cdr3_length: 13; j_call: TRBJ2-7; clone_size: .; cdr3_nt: TGCAGCGTTGAGGTTTTAATGGGCGGCGAGCAGTACTTC; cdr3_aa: CSVEVLMGGEQYF
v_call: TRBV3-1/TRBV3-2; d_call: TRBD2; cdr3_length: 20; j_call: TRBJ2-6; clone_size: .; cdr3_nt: TGTGCCAGCAGCTCCACCCACGGCCTAGCGGGAGGGCCTGGGGCCAACGTCCTGACTTTC; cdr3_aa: CASSSTHGLAGGPGANVLTF
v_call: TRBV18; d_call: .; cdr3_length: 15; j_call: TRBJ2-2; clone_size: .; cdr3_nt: TGTGCCAGCTCACTAGGAGCTACGAACACCGGGGAGCTGTTTTTT; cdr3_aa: CASSLGATNTGELFF
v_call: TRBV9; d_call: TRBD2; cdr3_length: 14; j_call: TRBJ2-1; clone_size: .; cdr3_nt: TGTGCCAGCAGTTGGACTAGCGGGAGCCATGAGCAGTTCTTC; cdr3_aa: CASSWTSGSHEQFF
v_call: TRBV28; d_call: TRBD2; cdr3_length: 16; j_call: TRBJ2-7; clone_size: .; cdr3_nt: TGTGCCAGCAGTTTATCTGGACTAGCGGGTTCCTACGAGCAGTACTTC; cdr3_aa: CASSLSGLAGSYEQYF
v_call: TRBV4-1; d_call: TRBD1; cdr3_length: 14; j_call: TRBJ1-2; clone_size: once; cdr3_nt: TGCGCCAGCAGCCAAGCAAAGGGGGCTGATGGCTACACCTTC; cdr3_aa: CASSQAKGADGYTF
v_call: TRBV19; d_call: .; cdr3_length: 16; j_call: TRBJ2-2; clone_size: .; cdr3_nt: TGTGCCAGTAGTATAGTACAGGGAGCGAACACCGGGGAGCTGTTTTTT; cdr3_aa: CASSIVQGANTGELFF
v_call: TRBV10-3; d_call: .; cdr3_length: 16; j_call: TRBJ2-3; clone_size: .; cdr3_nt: TGTGCCGTCGATGAAAGGGACCGGGGTAGCACAGATACGCAGTATTTT; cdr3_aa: CAVDERDRGSTDTQYF
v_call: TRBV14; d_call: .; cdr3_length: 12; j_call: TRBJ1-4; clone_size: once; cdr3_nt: TGTGCCAGCAGCCAAGTGGCTGAAAAACTGTTTTTT; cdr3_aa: CASSQVAEKLFF
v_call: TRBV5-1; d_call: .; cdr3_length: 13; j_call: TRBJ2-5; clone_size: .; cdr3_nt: TGCGCCAGCAGCTTAGGGGCGGGGGAGACCCAGTACTTC; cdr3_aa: CASSLGAGETQYF
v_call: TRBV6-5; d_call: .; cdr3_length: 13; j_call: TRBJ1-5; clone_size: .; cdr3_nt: TGTGCCAGCAGCCCACACCGGGGTCAGCCCCAGCATTTT; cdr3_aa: CASSPHRGQPQHF
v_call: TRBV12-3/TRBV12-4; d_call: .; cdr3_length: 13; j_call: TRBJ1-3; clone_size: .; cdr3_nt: TGTGCCAGCAGTCCCTGGGCTGGAAACACCATATATTTT; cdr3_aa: CASSPWAGNTIYF
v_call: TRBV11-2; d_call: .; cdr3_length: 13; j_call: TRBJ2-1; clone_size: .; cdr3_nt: TGTGCCAGCAGCTTGTACAGGTACAATGAGCAGTTCTTC; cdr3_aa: CASSLYRYNEQFF
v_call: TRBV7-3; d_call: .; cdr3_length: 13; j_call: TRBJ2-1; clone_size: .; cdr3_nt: TGTGCCAGCAGCGGGGGTCTTTACAATGAGCAGTTCTTC; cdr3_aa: CASSGGLYNEQFF
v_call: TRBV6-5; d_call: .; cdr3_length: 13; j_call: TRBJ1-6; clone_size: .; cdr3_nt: TGTGCCAGCAGTTACTCCCCCTTAGAACCCCTCCACTTT; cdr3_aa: CASSYSPLEPLHF
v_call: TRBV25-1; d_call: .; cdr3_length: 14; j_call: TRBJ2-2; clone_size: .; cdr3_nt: TGTGCCAGCAGTGAATATATTTGGACCGGGGAGCTGTTTTTT; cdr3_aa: CASSEYIWTGELFF
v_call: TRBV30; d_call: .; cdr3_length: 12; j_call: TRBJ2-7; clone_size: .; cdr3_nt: TGTGCCTGGAGGCACAGCTCCTACGAGCAGTACTTC; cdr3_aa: CAWRHSSYEQYF
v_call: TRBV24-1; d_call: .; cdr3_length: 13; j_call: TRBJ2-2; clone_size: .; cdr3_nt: TGTGCCACCAGGTGGGAAGACACCGGGGAGCTGTTTTTT; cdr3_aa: CATRWEDTGELFF
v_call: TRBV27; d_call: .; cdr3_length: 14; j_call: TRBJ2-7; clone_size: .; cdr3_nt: TGTGCCAGCAGTTTGGGGAGGGGGTCCTACGAGCAGTACTTC; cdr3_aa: CASSLGRGSYEQYF
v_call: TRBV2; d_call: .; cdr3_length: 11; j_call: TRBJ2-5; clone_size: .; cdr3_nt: TGTGCCAGCGGGGGCCCCATGACCCAGTACTTC; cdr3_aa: CASGGPMTQYF
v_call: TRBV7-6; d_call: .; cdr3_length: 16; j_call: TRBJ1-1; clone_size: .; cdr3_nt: TGTGCCAGCAGCTCCGGCCGGGGAGGGATGAACACTGAAGCTTTCTTT; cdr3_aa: CASSSGRGGMNTEAFF
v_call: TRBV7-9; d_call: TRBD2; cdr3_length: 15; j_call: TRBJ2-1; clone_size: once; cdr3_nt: TGTGCCAGCAGCAAAACTAGCGAACTGTACAATGAGCAGTTCTTC; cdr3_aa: CASSKTSELYNEQFF
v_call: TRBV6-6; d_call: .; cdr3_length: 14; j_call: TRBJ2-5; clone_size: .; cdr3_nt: TGTGCCAGCAGTCCAGGACAGAACCAAGAGACCCAGTACTTC; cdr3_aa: CASSPGQNQETQYF
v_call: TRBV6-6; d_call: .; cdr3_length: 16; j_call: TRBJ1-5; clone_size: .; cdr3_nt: TGTGCCAGCAGTTACCCTCCGGTAAGCGACAATCAGCCCCAGCATTTT; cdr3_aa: CASSYPPVSDNQPQHF
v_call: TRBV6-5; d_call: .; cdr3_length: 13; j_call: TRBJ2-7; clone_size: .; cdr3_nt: TGTGCCAGCAGTTATTCCCGATTCTACGAGCAGTACTTC; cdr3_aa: CASSYSRFYEQYF
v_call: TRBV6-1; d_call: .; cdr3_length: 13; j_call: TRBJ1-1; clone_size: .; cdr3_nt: TGTGCCAGCAGTGAATTGTCGGTGGGCTACGCTTTCTTT; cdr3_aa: CASSELSVGYAFF
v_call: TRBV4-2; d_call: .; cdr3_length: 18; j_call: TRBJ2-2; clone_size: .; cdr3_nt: TGTGCCAGCAGCCAAGAGACTCTGGGCAGGGGTAACACCGGGGAGCTGTTTTTT; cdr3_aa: CASSQETLGRGNTGELFF
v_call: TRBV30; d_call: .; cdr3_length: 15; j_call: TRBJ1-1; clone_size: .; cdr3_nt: TGTGCCGTAGGGGGGGCAGACATATCGAACACTGAAGCTTTCTTT; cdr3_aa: CAVGGADISNTEAFF
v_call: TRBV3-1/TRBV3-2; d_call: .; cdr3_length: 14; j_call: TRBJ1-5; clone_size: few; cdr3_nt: TGTGCCAGCAGTCTAGACAGGTTTGGACAGCCCCAGCATTTT; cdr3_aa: CASSLDRFGQPQHF
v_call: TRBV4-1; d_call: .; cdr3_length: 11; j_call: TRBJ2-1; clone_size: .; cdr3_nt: TGCGCCAGCAGCTTTAACAATGAGCAGTTCTTC; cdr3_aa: CASSFNNEQFF
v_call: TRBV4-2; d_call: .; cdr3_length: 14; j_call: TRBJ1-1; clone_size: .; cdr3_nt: TGTGCCAGCAGCCAAGATGGGGGGGACACTGAAGCTTTCTTT; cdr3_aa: CASSQDGGDTEAFF
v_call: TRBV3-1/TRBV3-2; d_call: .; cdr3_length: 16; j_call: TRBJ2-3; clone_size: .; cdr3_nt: TGTGCCAGCAGCCAAGAATTAAGGCTAGAGGGAGATACGCAGTATTTT; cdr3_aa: CASSQELRLEGDTQYF
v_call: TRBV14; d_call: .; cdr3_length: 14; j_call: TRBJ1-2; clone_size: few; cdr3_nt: TGTGCCAGCAGCCAAGGGCCCATTCTCTATGGCTACACCTTC; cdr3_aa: CASSQGPILYGYTF
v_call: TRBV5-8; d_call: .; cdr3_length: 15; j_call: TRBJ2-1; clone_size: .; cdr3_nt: TGTGCCAGCAGCTCCCCGAAAGTAACCTACAATGAGCAGTTCTTC; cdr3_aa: CASSSPKVTYNEQFF
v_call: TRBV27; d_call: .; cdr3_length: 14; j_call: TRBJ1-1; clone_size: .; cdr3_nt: TGTGCCAGCAGTTGGGACGCAGGGAACACTGAAGCTTTCTTT; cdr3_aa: CASSWDAGNTEAFF
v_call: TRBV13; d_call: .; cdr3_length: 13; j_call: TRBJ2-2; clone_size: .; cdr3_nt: TGTGCCAGCAGCTTATTTAAGAGTGGGGAGCTGTTTTTT; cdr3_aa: CASSLFKSGELFF
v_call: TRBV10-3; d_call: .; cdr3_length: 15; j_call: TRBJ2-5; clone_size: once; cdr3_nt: TGTGCCATCAGTGAATTGGGTAACTGGCAAGAGACCCAGTACTTC; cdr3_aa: CAISELGNWQETQYF
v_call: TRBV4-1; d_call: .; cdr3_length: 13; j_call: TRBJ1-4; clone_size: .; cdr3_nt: TGCGCCAGCAGCCAAGATAAGAGGGGAATTCTGTTTTTT; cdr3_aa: CASSQDKRGILFF
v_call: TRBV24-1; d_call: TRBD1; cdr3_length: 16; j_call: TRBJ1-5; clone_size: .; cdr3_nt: TGTGCCACCAGTGATTTGATGACAGGGGGCAATCAGCCCCAGCATTTT; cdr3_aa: CATSDLMTGGNQPQHF
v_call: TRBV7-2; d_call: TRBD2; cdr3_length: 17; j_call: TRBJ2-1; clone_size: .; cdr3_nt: TGTGCCAGCAGCTTAGGACTAGCGGGGGGGCCCTACAATGAGCAGTTCTTC; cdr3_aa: CASSLGLAGGPYNEQFF
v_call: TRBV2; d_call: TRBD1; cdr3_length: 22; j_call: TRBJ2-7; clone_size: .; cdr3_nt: TGTGCCAGCAGTACGTGGACCGGTGTCCGGACAGGGCTGCTTAATGAAGCCTACGAGCAGTACTTC; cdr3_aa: CASSTWTGVRTGLLNEAYEQYF
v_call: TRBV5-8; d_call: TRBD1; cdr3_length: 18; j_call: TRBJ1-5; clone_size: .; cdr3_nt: TGTGCCAGCAGCTTAGGGACAGGGAATTTCAAAAGCAATCAGCCCCAGCATTTT; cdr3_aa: CASSLGTGNFKSNQPQHF
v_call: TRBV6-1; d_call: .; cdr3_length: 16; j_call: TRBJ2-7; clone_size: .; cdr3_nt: TGTGCCAGCAGTGGGGAAAGGGGGGGCAGACCTTACGAGCAGTACTTC; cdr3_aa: CASSGERGGRPYEQYF
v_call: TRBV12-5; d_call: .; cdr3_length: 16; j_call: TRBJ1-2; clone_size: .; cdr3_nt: TGTGCTAGTGGTTTGTCGAAGATTTGGCCTAACTATGGCTACACCTTC; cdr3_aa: CASGLSKIWPNYGYTF
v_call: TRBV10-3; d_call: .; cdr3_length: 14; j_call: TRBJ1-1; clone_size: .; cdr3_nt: TGTGCCATCAGTGATACAGTTCCTAACACTGAAGCTTTCTTT; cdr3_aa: CAISDTVPNTEAFF